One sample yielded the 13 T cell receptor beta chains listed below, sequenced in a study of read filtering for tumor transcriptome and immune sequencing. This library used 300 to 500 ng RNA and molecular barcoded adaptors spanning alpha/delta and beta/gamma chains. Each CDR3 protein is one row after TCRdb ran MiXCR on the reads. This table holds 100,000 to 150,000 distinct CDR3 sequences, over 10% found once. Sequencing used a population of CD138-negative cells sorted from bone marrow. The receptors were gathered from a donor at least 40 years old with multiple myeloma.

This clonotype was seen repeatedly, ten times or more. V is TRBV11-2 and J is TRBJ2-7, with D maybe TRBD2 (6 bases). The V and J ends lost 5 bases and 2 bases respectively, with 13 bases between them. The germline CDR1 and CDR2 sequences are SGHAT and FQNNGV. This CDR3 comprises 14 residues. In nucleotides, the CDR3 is TGTGCCAGCAGCCCCGGAGGGCCCACCTACGAGCAGTACTTC. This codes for CASSPGGPTYEQYF.

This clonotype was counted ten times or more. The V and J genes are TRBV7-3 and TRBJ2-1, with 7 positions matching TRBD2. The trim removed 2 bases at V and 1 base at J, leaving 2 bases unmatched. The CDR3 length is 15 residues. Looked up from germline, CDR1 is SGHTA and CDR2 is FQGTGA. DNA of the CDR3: TGTGCCAGCAGCTTACTCGGGAGGTCCTACAATGAGCAGTTCTTC. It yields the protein CASSLLGRSYNEQFF.

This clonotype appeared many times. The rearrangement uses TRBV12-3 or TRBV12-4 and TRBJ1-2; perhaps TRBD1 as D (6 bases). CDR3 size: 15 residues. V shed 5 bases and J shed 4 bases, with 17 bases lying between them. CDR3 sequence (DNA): TGTGCCAGCAGTCCTAACAGGGTGGGGGGCTATGGCTACACCTTC. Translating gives CASSPNRVGGYGYTF.

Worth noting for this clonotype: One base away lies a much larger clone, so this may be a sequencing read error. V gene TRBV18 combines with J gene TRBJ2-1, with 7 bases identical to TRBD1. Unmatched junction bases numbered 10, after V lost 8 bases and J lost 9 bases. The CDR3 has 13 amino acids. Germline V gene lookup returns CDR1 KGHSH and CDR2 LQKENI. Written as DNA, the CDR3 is TGTGCCAGCCCACAGACAGGGAAGAGTGAGCAGTTCTTC. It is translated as CASPQTGKSEQFF.

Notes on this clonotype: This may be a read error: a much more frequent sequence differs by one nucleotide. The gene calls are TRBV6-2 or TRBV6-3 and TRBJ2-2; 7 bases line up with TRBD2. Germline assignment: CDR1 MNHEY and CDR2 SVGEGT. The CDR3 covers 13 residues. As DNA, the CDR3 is TGTGCCAGCACCCCTAGCGGAGCCGGGCAGCTGTTTTTT. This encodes CASTPSGAGQLFF.

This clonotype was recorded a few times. The CDR3 sequence is CSVGGRLAKNIQYF. CDR3 DNA: TGCAGTGTAGGGGGCAGATTAGCCAAAAACATTCAGTACTTC. The gene calls are TRBV20-1 and TRBJ2-4; TRBD1 matches 7 bases. The trim removed 7 bases at V and 0 bases at J, leaving 6 bases unmatched. The CDR3 is 14 residues long. Germline lookup yields CDR1 DFQATT and CDR2 SNEGSKA (reference sequence).

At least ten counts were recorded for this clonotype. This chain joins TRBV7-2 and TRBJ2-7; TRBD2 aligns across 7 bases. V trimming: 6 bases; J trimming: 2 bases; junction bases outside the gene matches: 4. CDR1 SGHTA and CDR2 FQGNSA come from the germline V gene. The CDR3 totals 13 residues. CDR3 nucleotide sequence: TGTGCCAGCAGGGGCGGGAGCACCTACGAGCAGTACTTC. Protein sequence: CASRGGSTYEQYF. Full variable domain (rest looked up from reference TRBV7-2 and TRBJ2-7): GAGVSQSPSNKVTEKGKDVELRCDPISGHTALYWYRQSLGQGLEFLIYFQGNSAPDKSGLPSDRFSAERTGGSVSTLTIQRTQQEDSAVYLCASRGGSTYEQYFGPGTRLTVT.

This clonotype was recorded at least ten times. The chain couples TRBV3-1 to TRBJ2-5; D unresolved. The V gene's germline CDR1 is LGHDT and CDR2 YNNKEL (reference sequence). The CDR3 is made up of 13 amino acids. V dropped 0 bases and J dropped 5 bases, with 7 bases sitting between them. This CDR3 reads CASSQELGETQYF. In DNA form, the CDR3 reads TGTGCCAGCAGCCAAGAATTGGGGGAGACCCAGTACTTC.

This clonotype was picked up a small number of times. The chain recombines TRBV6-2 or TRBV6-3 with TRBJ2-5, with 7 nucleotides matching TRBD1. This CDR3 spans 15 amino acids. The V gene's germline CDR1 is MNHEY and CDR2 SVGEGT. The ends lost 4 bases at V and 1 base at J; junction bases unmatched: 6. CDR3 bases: TGTGCCAGCAGTTGGGGCAGGGGGTCCCAAGAGACCCAGTACTTC. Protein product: CASSWGRGSQETQYF.

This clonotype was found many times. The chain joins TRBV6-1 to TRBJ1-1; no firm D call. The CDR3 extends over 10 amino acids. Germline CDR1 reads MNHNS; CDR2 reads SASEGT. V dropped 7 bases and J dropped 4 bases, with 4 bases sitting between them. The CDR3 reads CASIRTEAFF. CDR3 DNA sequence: TGTGCCAGCATCCGCACTGAAGCTTTCTTT.

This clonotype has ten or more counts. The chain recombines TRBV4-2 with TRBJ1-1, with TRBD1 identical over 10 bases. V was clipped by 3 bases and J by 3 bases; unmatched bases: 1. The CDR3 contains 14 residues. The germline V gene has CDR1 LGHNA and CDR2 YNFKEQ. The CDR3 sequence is CASSQDRGDTEAFF. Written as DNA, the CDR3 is TGTGCCAGCAGCCAGGACAGGGGGGACACTGAAGCTTTCTTT.

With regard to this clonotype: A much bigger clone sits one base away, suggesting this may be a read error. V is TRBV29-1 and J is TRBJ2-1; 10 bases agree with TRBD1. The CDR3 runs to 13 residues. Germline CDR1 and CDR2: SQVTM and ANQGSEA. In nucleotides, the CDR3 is TGCAGCGTGCCGGGACAGGGGAACAATGAGCAGCTCTTC. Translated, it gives CSVPGQGNNEQLF.

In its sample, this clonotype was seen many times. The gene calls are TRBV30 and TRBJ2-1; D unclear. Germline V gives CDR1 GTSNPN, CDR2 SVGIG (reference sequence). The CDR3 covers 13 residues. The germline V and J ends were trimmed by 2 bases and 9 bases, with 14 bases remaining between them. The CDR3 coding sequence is TGTGCCTGGAGTAAGATGAGGTTTTCTGAGCAGTTCTTC. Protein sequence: CAWSKMRFSEQFF. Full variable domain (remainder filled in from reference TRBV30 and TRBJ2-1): SQTIHQWPATLVQPVGSPLSLECTVEGTSNPNLYWYRQAAGRGLQLLFYSVGIGQISSEVPQNLSASRPQDRQFILSSKKLLLSDSGFYLCAWSKMRFSEQFFGPGTRLTVL.